These 22 T cell receptor beta chains were all obtained from the same sample, sequenced in a study of glioma-infiltrating T cells after dendritic cell vaccination. The protocol was immunoSEQ multiplex PCR, while the TCRdb copy is restricted to in-frame clones and leaves out a portion. The sample has approximately 90,000 clones, roughly 77% seen once. The time point denotes: after dendritic cell vaccination, including at tumor progression/relapse. The sequences come from blood, collected after dendritic cell vaccination. These receptors were collected from a human donor with glioblastoma.

This sequence joins TRBV5-8 and TRBJ1-1; TRBD1 matches 9 bases. Germline loops: CDR1 SGHTS, CDR2 YDEGEE. V was pared by 4 bases and J by 6 bases, with 10 bases of the junction left unmatched. The CDR3 sequence is 15 residues long. Written as DNA, the CDR3 is TGTGCCAGCAGCCTGACGGACAGGGGAATCCCTGAAGCTTTCTTT. The encoded protein is CASSLTDRGIPEAFF.

This chain joins TRBV30 and TRBJ1-5, with 7 nucleotides matching TRBD1. Germline loops: CDR1 GTSNPN, CDR2 SVGIG (reference sequence). With 0 bases clipped from V and 1 base from J, the junction kept 0 bases outside the gene matches. The CDR3 consists of 14 residues. CDR3 DNA sequence: TGTGCCTGGAGTGTACAGGGGAGCAATCAGCCCCAGCATTTT. This codes for CAWSVQGSNQPQHF.

This chain connects TRBV10-3 to TRBJ2-7; TRBD2 matches 8 bases. The germline CDR1 and CDR2 sequences are ENHRY and SYGVKD. The CDR3 runs to 16 residues. V shed 4 bases, J shed 6 bases, and the junction held 14 bases outside the gene matches. In DNA form, the CDR3 reads TGTGCCATCAGTGCGGTGGCGCGGGGGGCCTCTTCCGAGCAGTACTTC. Its protein product is CAISAVARGASSEQYF.

This clone was found a few times. This chain connects TRBV7-2 to TRBJ2-7; a possible D gene is TRBD2 (5 bases). This CDR3 has 11 residues. Per the germline V gene, CDR1 is SGHTA and CDR2 is FQGNSA. V lost 6 bases, J lost 6 bases, and 9 bases lay in between. The CDR3 DNA is TGTGCCAGCAGAATTCGGGGCGAGCAGTACTTC. Translation gives CASRIRGEQYF.

The chain joins TRBV19 to TRBJ2-1; D not certain. In germline, CDR1 is LNHDA, CDR2 SQIVND (reference sequence). V was trimmed by 5 bases and J by 8 bases, leaving 16 bases between them. CDR3 length equals 14 residues. The DNA of the CDR3 is TGTGCCAGTAGTCCACCTACTATAGCCGATGAGCAGTTCTTC. Protein product: CASSPPTIADEQFF.

The gene calls are TRBV19 and TRBJ2-7; D perhaps matches TRBD2 (6 bases). Germline CDR1 reads LNHDA; CDR2 reads SQIVND (reference sequence). V lost 5 bases, J lost 1 base, and 12 bases lay in between. The CDR3 is made up of 14 amino acids. CDR3 sequence reads: CASSWRVSSYEQYF. CDR3 DNA sequence: TGTGCCAGTAGTTGGAGGGTTTCTTCCTACGAGCAGTACTTC.

The chain carries TRBV5-1 and TRBJ1-3; 11 nucleotides align to TRBD1. Trimming at V came to 0 bases and at J to 1 base, leaving 6 bases not matched to a gene. This CDR3 has 18 amino acids. CDR1 is SGHRS, CDR2 YFSETQ, per germline. CDR3 sequence: CASSLGTGGSRSGNTIYF. The DNA of the CDR3 is TGCGCCAGCAGCTTGGGGACAGGGGGCAGTAGGTCTGGAAACACCATATATTTT. The variable domain in full, with the rest retrieved from reference TRBV5-1 and TRBJ1-3, is KAGVTQTPRYLIKTRGQQVTLSCSPISGHRSVSWYQQTPGQGLQFLFEYFSETQRNKGNFPGRFSGRQFSNSRSEMNVSTLELGDSALYLCASSLGTGGSRSGNTIYFGEGSWLTVV.

The sample holds a few counts of this clone. The chain couples TRBV6-6 to TRBJ2-7; the D gene is possibly TRBD1 (6 bases). Germline CDR1 is MNHNY and CDR2 is SVGAGI (reference sequence). This CDR3 is 13 amino acids long. The germline V and J ends were trimmed by 0 bases and 6 bases, with 9 bases remaining between them. The CDR3 is CASSYSKQGEQYV. The CDR3 nucleotides read TGTGCCAGCAGTTACTCTAAACAGGGCGAGCAGTACGTC.

This rearrangement joins TRBV9 to TRBJ2-1; 9 nucleotides align to TRBD2. Germline V lookup: CDR1 SGDLS, CDR2 YYNGEE. V shed 2 bases and J 5 bases; nucleotides not matched to a gene: 5. This CDR3 is 15 amino acids long. This CDR3 reads CASSVSGGSNNEQFF. CDR3 sequence (DNA): TGTGCCAGCAGCGTTAGCGGGGGCTCTAACAATGAGCAGTTCTTC.

This rearrangement joins TRBV6-1 to TRBJ1-1; the D is unclear. V lost 6 bases and J 2 bases, leaving 13 bases between the germline ends. Germline V lookup: CDR1 MNHNS, CDR2 SASEGT. This CDR3 comprises 14 residues. CDR3 coding DNA: TGTGCCAGCAGCAGCCCGAGGGATAACACTGAAGCTTTCTTT. Translated, it gives CASSSPRDNTEAFF.

The V and J genes are TRBV9 and TRBJ2-3; 8 nucleotides match TRBD2. V lost 4 bases to trimming and J lost 4 bases; unmatched junction nucleotides: 11. Germline V gives CDR1 SGDLS, CDR2 YYNGEE. The CDR3 has 16 amino acids. For the CDR3, the DNA is TGTGCCAGCAGCCCCGACGGACTAGCTTTTTCAGATACGCAGTATTTT. Residues: CASSPDGLAFSDTQYF.

The chain couples TRBV19 to TRBJ1-5, with 9 bases identical to TRBD1. The CDR3 is 17 amino acids. V shed 5 bases, J shed 0 bases, and the junction held 8 bases outside the gene matches. CDR1 and CDR2 (germline): LNHDA, SQIVND (reference sequence). CDR3 coding DNA: TGTGCCAGTAGTCCGGGACAGGGCGCGAATAGCAATCAGCCCCAGCATTTT. Translated, it gives CASSPGQGANSNQPQHF.

This clone was counted many times. The rearrangement links TRBV5-4 to TRBJ1-1; perhaps TRBD1 as D (5 bases). Germline V gene data show CDR1 as SGHNT and CDR2 as YYREEE (reference sequence). V lost 0 bases and J 8 bases, leaving 20 bases between the germline ends. The CDR3 covers 16 residues. The CDR3 protein is CASSLAGGTSRVEAFF. DNA for the CDR3: TGTGCCAGCAGCTTGGCGGGGGGGACCTCCCGTGTAGAAGCTTTCTTT.

CDR3: CATSRAFEGRGDQPQHF. CDR3 nucleotides: TGTGCCACCAGCAGGGCTTTCGAGGGCAGGGGGGATCAGCCCCAGCATTTT. The rearrangement links TRBV15 to TRBJ1-5; 7 bases match TRBD1. The CDR3 spans 17 residues. Germline V gene sequence: CDR1 LNHNV, CDR2 YYDKDF (reference sequence). Trimming took 3 bases from V and 5 from J; bases not matched to a gene: 13.

This rearrangement joins TRBV5-6 to TRBJ2-5; possibly TRBD2 for D (6 bases). V was trimmed by 0 bases and J by 4 bases, leaving 13 bases between them. Per germline, CDR1 SGHDT and CDR2 YYEEEE. This CDR3 has 15 residues. CDR3 sequence: CASSLDGGRGETQYF. As DNA, the CDR3 is TGTGCCAGCAGCTTGGACGGGGGTAGGGGAGAGACCCAGTACTTC.

This chain joins TRBV19 and TRBJ1-5; TRBD1 might be the D (5 bases). The germline V and J ends were trimmed by 4 bases and 1 base, with 11 bases remaining between them. Germline CDR1 reads LNHDA; CDR2 reads SQIVND (reference sequence). CDR3 length equals 15 residues. In DNA, the CDR3 is TGTGCCAGTAGTACCGGGACTCAAAGCAATCAGCCCCAGCATTTT. Its protein is CASSTGTQSNQPQHF.

CDR3 residues: CASSAGGRHTDTQYF. The CDR3 nucleotides read TGTGCCAGCAGCGCAGGGGGGCGGCACACAGATACGCAGTATTTT. The chain recombines TRBV7-2 with TRBJ2-3; D possibly corresponds to TRBD1 (7 bases). Deletions cut 5 bases from V and 2 bases from J, with 14 bases between. CDR3 length: 15 amino acids. Germline values: CDR1 SGHTA, CDR2 FQGNSA.

The chain links TRBV5-1 to TRBJ2-2, with TRBD1 matching over 10 bases. Germline CDR1 reads SGHRS; CDR2 reads YFSETQ. With V trimmed by 4 bases and J by 7 bases, 7 bases remained unmatched. The CDR3 has 15 amino acids. The CDR3: CASSLYGQGGGELFF. The CDR3 DNA reads as TGCGCCAGCAGCCTGTATGGACAGGGGGGCGGGGAGCTGTTTTTT.

The chain uses TRBV14 and TRBJ2-1; 9 nucleotides align to TRBD2. V lost 4 bases to trimming and J lost 7 bases; unmatched junction nucleotides: 8. Germline V lookup: CDR1 SGHDN, CDR2 FVKESK. The CDR3 has 15 residues. The CDR3 sequence is CASSPRGGRRNEQFF. As DNA, the CDR3 is TGTGCCAGCAGCCCGCGGGGGGGCCGGAGGAATGAGCAGTTCTTC.

The chain combines TRBV7-6 with TRBJ2-3; TRBD1 agrees at 8 bases. Trimming removed 5 bases from V and 2 bases from J; junction bases left unmatched: 12. The CDR3 spans 17 residues. Germline loops: CDR1 SGHVS, CDR2 FNYEAQ. CDR3 bases: TGTGCCAGCAGCCCTAGGACAGGGAGGATTCACACAGATACGCAGTATTTT. Protein product: CASSPRTGRIHTDTQYF.

The rearrangement uses TRBV29-1 and TRBJ1-2, with D perhaps TRBD1 (6 bases). Trimming shortened V by 3 bases and J by 1 base, and 15 bases separated the two germline ends. CDR1 is SQVTM, CDR2 ANQGSEA, per germline. The CDR3 has 15 residues. As DNA, the CDR3 is TGCAGCGTTGACGACTCCCGACAGGATAACTATGGCTACACCTTC. This gives the protein CSVDDSRQDNYGYTF. Full variable domain (outside the CDR3, taken from reference TRBV29-1 and TRBJ1-2): SAVISQKPSRDICQRGTSLTIQCQVDSQVTMMFWYRQQPGQSLTLIATANQGSEATYESGFVIDKFPISRPNLTFSTLTVSNMSPEDSSIYLCSVDDSRQDNYGYTFGSGTRLTVV.

The chain combines TRBV19 with TRBJ2-1, with D tentatively TRBD1 (6 bases). Looked up from germline, CDR1 is LNHDA and CDR2 is SQIVND (reference sequence). Trimming left V 5 bases short and J 0 bases short, with 8 bases between. CDR3 length equals 14 residues. The CDR3 bases are TGTGCCAGTAGTCCGGACAGCTCCTACAATGAGCAGTTCTTC. Translating gives CASSPDSSYNEQFF.